This T cell receptor (beta chain) was found in a study of shared clonotypes between healthy human individuals. TCRdb's table, derived via immunoSEQ multiplex PCR, lists solely in-frame clones and lacks some. The repertoire holds under 1,100,000 clones, with around 78% as singletons. The germline CDR1 and CDR2 sequences are MNHNS and SASEGT. The length of the CDR3 is 16 residues. Trimming pared 4 bases from V and 3 bases from J, leaving 15 bases between. The study separated CD4+ cells into CD45RA+ naive and CD45RA-negative memory subsets. Study findings and constraints: Generation probabilities were higher for clonotypes shared across all four sorted-subset donors than for unshared ones.

On this clone: Its matching antigen is unknown.

V is TRBV6-1 and J is TRBJ1-4; no definite D call. This sequence was found in a man in his late teens or twenties in good health. Some clones in this sample may be carry-over from other donors' samples. The source material was memory CD4+ T cells from PBMCs. The subset: CD45RA-negative fraction. In DNA form, the CDR3 reads TGTGCCAGCAGTGCAGAACCCCGGAGGGCTAATGAAAAACTGTTTTTT. Its translation is CASSAEPRRANEKLFF.